The 7 T cell receptor beta chains in this list originate from one sample, sequenced in a study of OX40 agonist ivuxolimab in advanced cancers. The protocol was immunoSEQ multiplex PCR, while the TCRdb copy is restricted to in-frame clones and leaves out a portion. The top ten clones hold around 10% of a sample with 35,000 to 45,000 clones, around nine tenths of them seen once. This material consisted of CD4+ or CD8+ T cells sorted from blood, taken in a trial of the OX40 agonist ivuxolimab. Receptors originate from an adult with an advanced solid tumor such as melanoma, head and neck, liver or kidney cancer.

In its sample, this clone was seen once. The CDR3 nucleotides are TGTGCCAGCAGTCCCGCAGGTCCCTTATATGAGCAGTACTTC. Translated, it gives CASSPAGPLYEQYF. The chain couples TRBV28 to TRBJ2-7; D is uncertain. Germline values: CDR1 MDHEN, CDR2 SYDVKM. V was cut by 5 bases and J by 7 bases, with 18 bases left in between. This CDR3 comprises 14 residues.

This clone is medium-sized within its sample. The chain recombines TRBV6-5 with TRBJ2-2; TRBD2 matches 7 bases. The CDR3 is made up of 15 amino acids. Germline values: CDR1 MNHEY, CDR2 SVGAGI. With V trimmed by 1 base and J by 2 bases, 1 base remained unmatched. The CDR3 loop is CASSYLAGNTGELFF. In DNA, the CDR3 is TGTGCCAGCAGTTACTTAGCGGGTAACACCGGGGAGCTGTTTTTT.

The chain is built from TRBV28 and TRBJ2-7; D uncertain. The germline V gene encodes CDR1 MDHEN and CDR2 SYDVKM. V gave up 5 bases and J gave up 4 bases, with 6 bases separating them. The CDR3 has 11 residues. The CDR3 DNA reads TGTGCCAGCAGTCACCAGTACGAGCAGTACTTC. Protein sequence: CASSHQYEQYF. Variable domain in full (rest from reference TRBV28 and TRBJ2-7): DVKVTQSSRYLVKRTGEKVFLECVQDMDHENMFWYRQDPGLGLRLIYFSYDVKMKEKGDIPEGYSVSREKKERFSLILESASTNQTSMYLCASSHQYEQYFGPGTRLTVT.

A note on this clone: This likely traces to a read error, being one base from a far larger clone. This rearrangement joins TRBV6-1 to TRBJ1-5, with D tentatively TRBD1 (5 bases). Trimming shortened V by 0 bases and J by 3 bases, and 12 bases separated the two germline ends. CDR3 length: 16 amino acids. Germline V gene sequence: CDR1 MNHNS, CDR2 SASEGT. The CDR3 loop is CASSEARGGVNQPQHF. For the CDR3, the DNA is TGTGCCAGCAGTGAAGCGCGGGGGGGAGTCAATCAGCCCCAGCATTTT.

The V call is TRBV23-1, the J call TRBJ2-3; 7 bases fit TRBD2. TRBV23-1 is reported as an ORF; its role is uncertain. J lost 3 bases, V lost 3 bases, and 6 bases had no gene match. The CDR3 covers 15 residues. CDR3 bases: TGCGCCAGCAGTCATCGAGCGGGGCCTACAGATACGCAGTATTTT. This sequence encodes CASSHRAGPTDTQYF.

The chain recombines TRBV25-1 with TRBJ2-2, with D possibly called TRBD1 or TRBD2 (5 bases each). This CDR3 comprises 13 residues. V gave up 4 bases and J gave up 2 bases, with 5 bases separating them. CDR1 MGHDK and CDR2 SYGVNS come from the germline V gene. CDR3 residues: CASSGDNTGELFF. The CDR3 DNA reads as TGTGCCAGCAGTGGGGACAACACCGGGGAGCTGTTTTTT. The full variable domain, in which reference TRBV25-1 and TRBJ2-2 provide the parts outside the CDR3, is EADIYQTPRYLVIGTGKKITLECSQTMGHDKMYWYQQDPGMELHLIHYSYGVNSTEKGDLSSESTVSRIRTEHFPLTLESARPSHTSQYLCASSGDNTGELFFGEGSRLTVL.

J is TRBJ2-1 and V is TRBV30; 8 bases agree with TRBD2. Germline assignment: CDR1 GTSNPN and CDR2 SVGIG (reference sequence). This CDR3 has 15 residues. J gave up 3 bases and V 5 bases, and 9 bases lay outside the gene matches. CDR3 sequence (DNA): TGTGCCTGGGATAATAGCGGGACAAACTACAATGAGCAGTTCTTC. Residues: CAWDNSGTNYNEQFF.